This T cell receptor (beta chain) stems from a study of OX40 agonist ivuxolimab in advanced cancers. Study-level background: Partial responses were achieved by three patients, one with hepatocellular carcinoma and two with cutaneous melanoma.

Assay: immunoSEQ multiplex PCR; the TCRdb copy retains only in-frame clones and omits some. This table has about 33,000 clones, approximately 88% appearing once. The V and J ends lost 4 bases and 8 bases, in that order; junction bases with no gene match: 8. CDR3 length: 14 amino acids. The germline V gene has CDR1 MGHRA and CDR2 YSYEKL. V usage is TRBV4-1 and J usage is TRBJ1-5; 7 bases are shared with TRBD1. Sequences were derived from CD4+ or CD8+ T cells sorted from blood, sampled in a trial of the OX40 agonist ivuxolimab. This clonotype originated in an adult with an advanced solid tumor such as melanoma, head and neck, liver or kidney cancer. DNA of the CDR3: TGCGCCAGCAGCCTACGACAGGGTGAGAAGCCCCAGCATTTT. Translation gives CASSLRQGEKPQHF.